Listed below are T cell receptor beta chains from one sample, sequenced in a study of T cell repertoires in cytomegalovirus infection. TCRdb passed the reads through MiXCR, listing each CDR3 protein once. The table lists roughly 150,000 distinct CDR3 sequences, less than 25% of them singletons. These receptors' targets are unknown. The sample was CD8+ T cells from cultured PBMCs, taken from culture after CMV antigen stimulation. The receptor source for this set is a human donor in good health (CMV status not recorded). Some clones in this sample may be carry-over from other donors' samples. CDR3s include the opening cysteine and the closing phenylalanine or tryptophan. The D gene is left open where the match is weak. Clone size is shown for a subset of rows, as once, few, many or a class of expanded clone.

CDR3 DNA: TGTGCCAGCAGTTACTCCCTAGCAGATACGCAGTATTTT
CDR3 protein: CASSYSLADTQYF
clone size: once
CDR3 length: 13
J gene: TRBJ2-3
D gene: NA
V gene: TRBV6-5

CDR3 DNA: TGTGCCAGCAGTTACGCAGGGATCCTTAACACTGAAGCTTTCTTT
CDR3 protein: CASSYAGILNTEAFF
clone size: NA
CDR3 length: 15
J gene: TRBJ1-1
D gene: NA
V gene: TRBV6-2/TRBV6-3

CDR3 DNA: TGTGCCAGCAGTCCCGGGCCCCCCGTCGGGGAGACCCAGTACTTC
CDR3 protein: CASSPGPPVGETQYF
clone size: NA
CDR3 length: 15
J gene: TRBJ2-5
D gene: NA
V gene: TRBV6-5

CDR3 DNA: TGTGCCAGCAGCTTGTTTTTGACAGGGGATGGCTACACCTTC
CDR3 protein: CASSLFLTGDGYTF
clone size: many
CDR3 length: 14
J gene: TRBJ1-2
D gene: TRBD1
V gene: TRBV7-8

CDR3 DNA: TGTGCCAGCAGCCAGGGTAGAGGGGAAGCTTTCTTT
CDR3 protein: CASSQGRGEAFF
clone size: many
CDR3 length: 12
J gene: TRBJ1-1
D gene: NA
V gene: TRBV7-8

CDR3 DNA: TGTGCCAGCAGTTTAGGAGGCAGGGATACCGGAGCTTTCTTT
CDR3 protein: CASSLGGRDTGAFF
clone size: NA
CDR3 length: 14
J gene: TRBJ1-1
D gene: NA
V gene: TRBV12-3/TRBV12-4

CDR3 DNA: TGTGCCAGCAGTGAATCCCGGGACCTCTCCTACGAGCAGTACTTC
CDR3 protein: CASSESRDLSYEQYF
clone size: NA
CDR3 length: 15
J gene: TRBJ2-7
D gene: NA
V gene: TRBV2

CDR3 DNA: TGTGCCAGCAGCTTGGGCGTGACTAGCACAGATACGCAGTATTTT
CDR3 protein: CASSLGVTSTDTQYF
clone size: many
CDR3 length: 15
J gene: TRBJ2-3
D gene: NA
V gene: TRBV7-8

CDR3 DNA: TGTGCCAGCAGCACATCAGGGGGTAATTCACCCCTCCACTTT
CDR3 protein: CASSTSGGNSPLHF
clone size: few
CDR3 length: 14
J gene: TRBJ1-6
D gene: TRBD1
V gene: TRBV5-5

CDR3 DNA: TGTGCCAGCAGCGTAGACCATGCCTCTGGAAACACCATATATTTT
CDR3 protein: CASSVDHASGNTIYF
clone size: NA
CDR3 length: 15
J gene: TRBJ1-3
D gene: NA
V gene: TRBV9

CDR3 DNA: TGTGCCAGCAGCCTTAGGCCTTACAATCAGCCCCAGCATTTT
CDR3 protein: CASSLRPYNQPQHF
clone size: few
CDR3 length: 14
J gene: TRBJ1-5
D gene: NA
V gene: TRBV27

CDR3 DNA: TGTGCCAGCAGCTTGACGGCCACCTACGAGCAGTACTTC
CDR3 protein: CASSLTATYEQYF
clone size: few
CDR3 length: 13
J gene: TRBJ2-7
D gene: NA
V gene: TRBV7-8

CDR3 DNA: TGTGCCAGCACCTCAACCGGGGGGGAGACCCAGTACTTC
CDR3 protein: CASTSTGGETQYF
clone size: NA
CDR3 length: 13
J gene: TRBJ2-5
D gene: TRBD2
V gene: TRBV6-5

CDR3 DNA: TGTGCCAGCAGCTATATCCCGGGACAGGGGGTCGATGGCTACACCTTC
CDR3 protein: CASSYIPGQGVDGYTF
clone size: few
CDR3 length: 16
J gene: TRBJ1-2
D gene: TRBD1
V gene: TRBV7-9

CDR3 DNA: TGTGCCAGCAGAGAGACAGGGTCTAGCACAGATACGCAGTATTTT
CDR3 protein: CASRETGSSTDTQYF
clone size: few
CDR3 length: 15
J gene: TRBJ2-3
D gene: TRBD1
V gene: TRBV9

CDR3 DNA: TGCGCCAGCAGCCAATATAGCGGGGGGAGCTCCTACAATGAGCAGTTCTTC
CDR3 protein: CASSQYSGGSSYNEQFF
clone size: few
CDR3 length: 17
J gene: TRBJ2-1
D gene: TRBD2
V gene: TRBV4-1

CDR3 DNA: TGTGCTAGTGTGGCGGGACAGGGAGATGGCTACACCTTC
CDR3 protein: CASVAGQGDGYTF
clone size: NA
CDR3 length: 13
J gene: TRBJ1-2
D gene: TRBD1
V gene: TRBV12-5

CDR3 DNA: TGTGCCTGGCGTGTTCCGGGCCCCACTACGAACCGCTATAATTCACCCCTCCACTTT
CDR3 protein: CAWRVPGPTTNRYNSPLHF
clone size: few
CDR3 length: 19
J gene: TRBJ1-6
D gene: NA
V gene: TRBV30

CDR3 DNA: TGTGCCAGCAGCTCCTGGGACAGGGGGACTGAAGCTTTCTTT
CDR3 protein: CASSSWDRGTEAFF
clone size: few
CDR3 length: 14
J gene: TRBJ1-1
D gene: TRBD1
V gene: TRBV7-2

CDR3 DNA: TGTGCCAGCAGCTTCAGGACAGGGTCTAACACTGAAGCTTTCTTT
CDR3 protein: CASSFRTGSNTEAFF
clone size: few
CDR3 length: 15
J gene: TRBJ1-1
D gene: TRBD1
V gene: TRBV7-2

CDR3 DNA: TGTGCCAGCAGCTCCCTGGAGGGGGGCAATCAGCCCCAGCATTTT
CDR3 protein: CASSSLEGGNQPQHF
clone size: few
CDR3 length: 15
J gene: TRBJ1-5
D gene: NA
V gene: TRBV7-2

CDR3 DNA: TGTGCCAGCAGCTTATACGGACGGAACACTGAAGCTTTCTTT
CDR3 protein: CASSLYGRNTEAFF
clone size: few
CDR3 length: 14
J gene: TRBJ1-1
D gene: NA
V gene: TRBV7-2

CDR3 DNA: TGTGCCAGCAGTTACGCCAGGGGTCTGAATTCACCCCTCCACTTT
CDR3 protein: CASSYARGLNSPLHF
clone size: few
CDR3 length: 15
J gene: TRBJ1-6
D gene: NA
V gene: TRBV6-5

CDR3 DNA: TGCGCCAGCAGCGGCCGGACAGGGGCCTACGAGCAGTACTTC
CDR3 protein: CASSGRTGAYEQYF
clone size: few
CDR3 length: 14
J gene: TRBJ2-7
D gene: TRBD1
V gene: TRBV4-1

CDR3 DNA: TGTGCCAGTACGGTGGGGTCCACAGATACGCAGTATTTT
CDR3 protein: CASTVGSTDTQYF
clone size: NA
CDR3 length: 13
J gene: TRBJ2-3
D gene: NA
V gene: TRBV12-3/TRBV12-4

CDR3 DNA: TGTGCCAGCAGCTTAGATGGGACAGGGGCTGAAGCTTTCTTT
CDR3 protein: CASSLDGTGAEAFF
clone size: few
CDR3 length: 14
J gene: TRBJ1-1
D gene: TRBD1
V gene: TRBV7-3

CDR3 DNA: TGTGCCAGCAGTTTAATGGCTAGCTCCTACAATGAGCAGTTCTTC
CDR3 protein: CASSLMASSYNEQFF
clone size: NA
CDR3 length: 15
J gene: TRBJ2-1
D gene: NA
V gene: TRBV27

CDR3 DNA: TGTGCCAGCAGCCAAGAAAGGGGTTGGGAGACCCAGTACTTC
CDR3 protein: CASSQERGWETQYF
clone size: NA
CDR3 length: 14
J gene: TRBJ2-5
D gene: NA
V gene: TRBV14

CDR3 DNA: TGTGCCAGCTCACCAGGGACAGGGCCTGAAGCTTTCTTT
CDR3 protein: CASSPGTGPEAFF
clone size: few
CDR3 length: 13
J gene: TRBJ1-1
D gene: TRBD1
V gene: TRBV18

CDR3 DNA: TGTGCCAGCAGCTTACAGGGCCTCACCGGGGAGCTGTTTTTT
CDR3 protein: CASSLQGLTGELFF
clone size: few
CDR3 length: 14
J gene: TRBJ2-2
D gene: NA
V gene: TRBV7-2

CDR3 DNA: TGTGCCAGCACCATGGGGAGGGGGAACACCATATATTTT
CDR3 protein: CASTMGRGNTIYF
clone size: few
CDR3 length: 13
J gene: TRBJ1-3
D gene: NA
V gene: TRBV7-8

CDR3 DNA: TGTGCCAGCAGCTCAGACTACTACGAGCAGTACTTC
CDR3 protein: CASSSDYYEQYF
clone size: many
CDR3 length: 12
J gene: TRBJ2-7
D gene: NA
V gene: TRBV7-9

CDR3 DNA: TGTGCCAGCAGCGTAGTAGGGGCTAGCGGGGGGGCTACAGATACGCAGTATTTT
CDR3 protein: CASSVVGASGGATDTQYF
clone size: NA
CDR3 length: 18
J gene: TRBJ2-3
D gene: TRBD2
V gene: TRBV9

CDR3 DNA: TGTGCCAGTAGTGAGTACTTGGGGACAGGTAGCACAGATACGCAGTATTTT
CDR3 protein: CASSEYLGTGSTDTQYF
clone size: NA
CDR3 length: 17
J gene: TRBJ2-3
D gene: TRBD1
V gene: TRBV19

CDR3 DNA: TGTGCCAGCAGCTTAGAATCGGGCTATGGCTACACCTTC
CDR3 protein: CASSLESGYGYTF
clone size: NA
CDR3 length: 13
J gene: TRBJ1-2
D gene: NA
V gene: TRBV7-6

CDR3 DNA: TGTGCCAGTAGTACCGATCCGGGACTCCGAAACTATGGCTACACCTTC
CDR3 protein: CASSTDPGLRNYGYTF
clone size: few
CDR3 length: 16
J gene: TRBJ1-2
D gene: NA
V gene: TRBV19

CDR3 DNA: TGTGCCAGCGGACAGGGGGCGGTAGATACGCAGTATTTT
CDR3 protein: CASGQGAVDTQYF
clone size: few
CDR3 length: 13
J gene: TRBJ2-3
D gene: TRBD1
V gene: TRBV12-3/TRBV12-4

CDR3 DNA: TGTGCCAGCAGCTCCGGGTTGACAGGGGCCGCCGGGGAGCTGTTTTTT
CDR3 protein: CASSSGLTGAAGELFF
clone size: few
CDR3 length: 16
J gene: TRBJ2-2
D gene: TRBD1
V gene: TRBV7-9

CDR3 DNA: TGTGCCAGCAGCTTAGGACCGCCGAACTTC
CDR3 protein: CASSLGPPNF
clone size: many
CDR3 length: 10
J gene: TRBJ2-5
D gene: NA
V gene: TRBV7-9

CDR3 DNA: TGCAGCGTGGACGGGACAGTAAACACTGAAGCTTTCTTT
CDR3 protein: CSVDGTVNTEAFF
clone size: few
CDR3 length: 13
J gene: TRBJ1-1
D gene: TRBD1
V gene: TRBV29-1

CDR3 DNA: TGTGCCAGCAGTTTTCAAGGGCCGGCAGATACGCAGTATTTT
CDR3 protein: CASSFQGPADTQYF
clone size: few
CDR3 length: 14
J gene: TRBJ2-3
D gene: NA
V gene: TRBV27

CDR3 DNA: TGTGCCAGCAGCTCCGACAGGGGAGTTGCAGATACGCAGTATTTT
CDR3 protein: CASSSDRGVADTQYF
clone size: few
CDR3 length: 15
J gene: TRBJ2-3
D gene: TRBD1
V gene: TRBV6-6

CDR3 DNA: TGTGCCAGCAGTTTAGGACTAGGCGCGACCCAGTACTTC
CDR3 protein: CASSLGLGATQYF
clone size: NA
CDR3 length: 13
J gene: TRBJ2-5
D gene: NA
V gene: TRBV12-3/TRBV12-4

CDR3 DNA: TGTGCCAGCAGCGGTCCGGAGGGACAGGGAAGGATCGGAAGTCAGCCCCAGCATTTT
CDR3 protein: CASSGPEGQGRIGSQPQHF
clone size: few
CDR3 length: 19
J gene: TRBJ1-5
D gene: TRBD1
V gene: TRBV7-9

CDR3 DNA: TGTGCCAGCAGCCTGGGGAGGGCAGGGAGTTCCTATGGCTACACCTTC
CDR3 protein: CASSLGRAGSSYGYTF
clone size: once
CDR3 length: 16
J gene: TRBJ1-2
D gene: NA
V gene: TRBV7-2

CDR3 DNA: TGTGCCAGCAGCTCAATCGAACGGGGGGAGCTGTTTTTT
CDR3 protein: CASSSIERGELFF
clone size: NA
CDR3 length: 13
J gene: TRBJ2-2
D gene: NA
V gene: TRBV7-6

CDR3 DNA: TGTGCCAGCAGCCCGAGCGGGAGCGCAACAGATACGCAGTATTTT
CDR3 protein: CASSPSGSATDTQYF
clone size: NA
CDR3 length: 15
J gene: TRBJ2-3
D gene: TRBD2
V gene: TRBV27

CDR3 DNA: TGTGCCAGCAGCTTAGTAGCGGGGGGGGACACAGATACGCAGTATTTT
CDR3 protein: CASSLVAGGDTDTQYF
clone size: NA
CDR3 length: 16
J gene: TRBJ2-3
D gene: TRBD2
V gene: TRBV7-2

CDR3 DNA: TGCGCCAGCAGCCAAGCACTTTCCCCCCCAGATACGCAGTATTTT
CDR3 protein: CASSQALSPPDTQYF
clone size: NA
CDR3 length: 15
J gene: TRBJ2-3
D gene: NA
V gene: TRBV4-3

CDR3 DNA: TGTGCCAGCAGTTGGAATACAGGGTACAATCAGCCCCAGCATTTT
CDR3 protein: CASSWNTGYNQPQHF
clone size: few
CDR3 length: 15
J gene: TRBJ1-5
D gene: NA
V gene: TRBV12-3/TRBV12-4

CDR3 DNA: TGTGCCAGCAGTTACGACGACTTGACAGTGACCTACGAGCAGTACTTC
CDR3 protein: CASSYDDLTVTYEQYF
clone size: few
CDR3 length: 16
J gene: TRBJ2-7
D gene: NA
V gene: TRBV6-8

CDR3 DNA: TGTGCCAGCAGCTTTAGTAGAAGGGGGCTGGGAAACACCATATATTTT
CDR3 protein: CASSFSRRGLGNTIYF
clone size: NA
CDR3 length: 16
J gene: TRBJ1-3
D gene: TRBD1
V gene: TRBV7-8

CDR3 DNA: TGTGCCAGCAGTTTCAGGGACTCTAATGAAAAACTGTTTTTT
CDR3 protein: CASSFRDSNEKLFF
clone size: few
CDR3 length: 14
J gene: TRBJ1-4
D gene: NA
V gene: TRBV27

CDR3 DNA: TGTGCCAGCAGTGAGGACAGGGCTGGAAACACCATATATTTT
CDR3 protein: CASSEDRAGNTIYF
clone size: NA
CDR3 length: 14
J gene: TRBJ1-3
D gene: TRBD1
V gene: TRBV25-1